The 26 T cell receptor beta chains listed next were all sequenced from one sample in a study of blood T cell repertoires in COVID-19. Using immunoSEQ multiplex PCR, the repertoire was profiled, and TCRdb retains in-frame clones only, with some absent. The table includes around 230,000 clones, around 85% detected once. Sequencing was carried out using peripheral blood. The receptor source for this set is a woman of 80 years or more with acute or convalescent COVID-19.

The V gene is TRBV5-4, the J gene TRBJ2-2; 9 bases line up with TRBD1. With 2 bases clipped from V and 6 bases from J, the junction kept 5 bases outside the gene matches. CDR1 SGHNT and CDR2 YYREEE come from the germline V gene (reference sequence). CDR3 length equals 15 residues. CDR3 coding DNA: TGTGCCAGCAGCTTACAGGGGGCGCGGGCCGGGGAGCTGTTTTTT. It encodes CASSLQGARAGELFF.

The chain combines TRBV11-3 with TRBJ2-5; TRBD1 matches 9 bases. Germline-derived CDR1 and CDR2 are SGHNT and YENEEA. CDR3 size: 18 residues. J gave up 3 bases and V 3 bases, and 14 bases lay outside the gene matches. This chain's CDR3 is CASSFLRGKQGAKETQYF. DNA for the CDR3: TGTGCCAGCAGCTTCCTTAGGGGGAAACAGGGGGCCAAAGAGACCCAGTACTTC.

This clone showed up just a few times. This chain connects TRBV14 to TRBJ2-1; the D is unclear. CDR1 is SGHDN and CDR2 is FVKESK in the germline V gene. V lost 0 bases and J lost 9, with 9 bases in between. The CDR3 contains 13 residues. The CDR3 nucleotides read TGTGCCAGCAGCCAAGATTTCACGCGTGAGCAGTTCTTC. Its protein product is CASSQDFTREQFF.

This clone has just a few counts. The J gene is TRBJ2-5, the V gene TRBV4-2; D may be TRBD2 (6 bases). Trimming cost V 1 base and J 2 bases, with 8 bases left between them. The CDR3 runs 14 residues. Germline lookup yields CDR1 LGHNA and CDR2 YNFKEQ. CDR3 bases: TGTGCCAGCAGCCAAGGGGCGGGACAAGAGACCCAGTACTTC. This sequence encodes CASSQGAGQETQYF.

This clone was seen more than once but under ten times. The chain uses TRBV27 and TRBJ2-1; maybe TRBD2 (6 bases). Trimming removed 3 bases from V and 5 bases from J, with 14 bases in between. The germline CDR1 and CDR2 sequences are MNHEY and SMNVEV (reference sequence). The CDR3 loop spans 15 amino acids. The CDR3 sequence is CASSFFGGIDNEQFF. CDR3 nucleotides: TGTGCCAGCAGTTTCTTTGGCGGGATCGACAATGAGCAGTTCTTC.

V and J are TRBV10-3 and TRBJ1-1; weak D call: TRBD1 (6 bases). The CDR3 extends over 14 amino acids. Trimming removed 5 bases from V and 1 base from J, with 11 bases in between. Germline V gives CDR1 ENHRY, CDR2 SYGVKD. In DNA form, the CDR3 reads TGTGCCATCAGTTGGACAGACCAGAACACTGAAGCTTTCTTT. This codes for CAISWTDQNTEAFF.

The chain recombines TRBV6-2 or TRBV6-3 with TRBJ1-2; D gene uncertain. CDR3 size: 12 residues. Germline assignment: CDR1 MNHEY and CDR2 SVGEGT. Trimming removed 2 bases from V and 4 bases from J, with 5 bases in between. The CDR3 coding sequence is TGTGCCAGCAGTTACGAAGCCTATGGCTACACCTTC. Translated: CASSYEAYGYTF.

This clone turned up a few times. The V call is TRBV5-4, the J call TRBJ1-2, with no clear D. The germline CDR1 and CDR2 sequences are SGHNT and YYREEE (reference sequence). Trimming removed 5 bases from V and 7 bases from J, with 18 bases in between. The CDR3 is made up of 14 amino acids. The DNA for the CDR3 is TGTGCCAGCAGAGTCCGGGATCGTGAAGGTGGCTACACCTTC. Its protein is CASRVRDREGGYTF.

The chain recombines TRBV6-5 with TRBJ2-7, with D possibly TRBD2 on 6 matching bases. V lost 7 bases to trimming and J lost 2 bases, with 6 bases between them. CDR1 and CDR2 from the germline V gene are MNHEY and SVGAGI. CDR3 length: 11 amino acids. The DNA of the CDR3 is TGTGCCAGCAAGCGGGCCTACGAGCAGTACTTC. As protein: CASKRAYEQYF.

The chain employs TRBV19 and TRBJ2-7; D might be TRBD2 (6 bases). CDR1 and CDR2 from the germline V gene are LNHDA and SQIVND (reference sequence). The V gene lost 8 bases and the J gene lost 0 bases, with 17 bases spanning the gap. CDR3 size: 15 residues. CDR3 DNA sequence: TGTGCCAGTTGCCCGGGAGACGGGTTCTCCTACGAGCAGTACTTC. Its translation: CASCPGDGFSYEQYF. The full variable domain, rest sourced from reference TRBV19 and TRBJ2-7, is DGGITQSPKYLFRKEGQNVTLSCEQNLNHDAMYWYRQDPGQGLRLIYYSQIVNDFQKGDIAEGYSVSREKKESFPLTVTSAQKNPTAFYLCASCPGDGFSYEQYFGPGTRLTVT.

V gene TRBV20-1 combines with J gene TRBJ2-6; D may be TRBD2 (6 bases). V was pared by 3 bases and J by 6 bases, with 12 bases between. The V gene's germline CDR1 is DFQATT and CDR2 SNEGSKA (reference sequence). This CDR3 comprises 14 residues. DNA for the CDR3: TGCAGTGCTAGTCGTTGGGAGGAGGCCAACGTCCTGACTTTC. Translation: CSASRWEEANVLTF.

This chain links TRBV28 with TRBJ2-3; 11 bases are shared with TRBD2. CDR1 is MDHEN and CDR2 is SYDVKM in the germline V gene. The CDR3 is made up of 15 amino acids. The J segment lost 0 bases and the V segment lost 6 bases, leaving 2 bases of the junction unmatched. The CDR3 coding sequence is TGTGCCAGCAGGACTAGCGGGGTTAGCACAGATACGCAGTATTTT. It translates to CASRTSGVSTDTQYF.

V gene TRBV30 combines with J gene TRBJ1-2; D not certain. The CDR3 covers 11 residues. Trimming removed 7 bases at V and 6 bases at J, with 12 bases between. Germline CDR1 GTSNPN, CDR2 SVGIG (reference sequence). The CDR3 DNA follows: TGTGCCTCCCACGGGGAGCATGGCTACACCTTC. This gives the protein CASHGEHGYTF.

The chain has TRBV19 and TRBJ2-5; the match to TRBD2 covers 10 bases. Germline V gives CDR1 LNHDA, CDR2 SQIVND (reference sequence). V dropped 3 bases and J dropped 4; count of bases not matched to a gene: 11. The CDR3 has 17 amino acids. The CDR3 nucleotides read TGTGCCAGTAGTATTTTGGGGTTAGCGGGGGGCCGAGAGACCCAGTACTTC. Its protein is CASSILGLAGGRETQYF.

This clone was picked up one time. The chain uses TRBV28 and TRBJ2-3; TRBD2 agrees at 9 bases. CDR3 length: 15 amino acids. Germline CDR1 reads MDHEN; CDR2 reads SYDVKM. V trimming: 10 bases; J trimming: 3 bases; junction bases outside the gene matches: 11. CDR3 bases: TGTGCCACCCTCTCAACTGCGGGAGGGACAGATACGCAGTATTTT. Translated: CATLSTAGGTDTQYF.

V gene TRBV3-1 (or the pseudogene TRBV3-2) combines with J gene TRBJ2-5; TRBD1 matches 8 bases. The CDR3 spans 17 residues. Trimming removed 2 bases from V and 2 bases from J; junction bases left unmatched: 10. Germline V lookup: CDR1 LGHDT, CDR2 YNNKEL (reference sequence). CDR3 DNA: TGTGCCAGCAGCCAAAAAGCCCCGGGACAGGTACAAGAGACCCAGTACTTC. Its translation is CASSQKAPGQVQETQYF.

This chain links TRBV6-5 with TRBJ1-2; 7 nucleotides align to TRBD1. CDR1 and CDR2 from the germline V gene are MNHEY and SVGAGI. The CDR3 extends over 15 amino acids. V shed 6 bases, J shed 2 bases, and the junction held 9 bases outside the gene matches. CDR3 in DNA: TGTGCCAGCAGGGCAGATATGGGACAGAACTATGGCTACACCTTC. As protein: CASRADMGQNYGYTF.

V gene TRBV7-6 combines with J gene TRBJ2-2; 8 bases agree with TRBD2. Germline V gene sequence: CDR1 SGHVS, CDR2 FNYEAQ. The CDR3 totals 15 residues. Trimming took 5 bases from V and 2 from J; bases not matched to a gene: 4. The CDR3 here is CASSGTSVNTGELFF. The CDR3, as DNA: TGTGCCAGCAGCGGGACTAGTGTCAACACCGGGGAGCTGTTTTTT.

This clone appeared a single time. The chain uses TRBV28 and TRBJ2-1; D perhaps matches TRBD2 (5 bases). The V gene's germline CDR1 is MDHEN and CDR2 SYDVKM. V was shortened by 5 bases and J by 0 bases, with 11 bases between the two germline ends. The CDR3 is 15 amino acids. The CDR3 protein is CASSAVGSSYNEQFF. CDR3 nucleotides: TGTGCCAGCAGTGCCGTGGGGAGCTCCTACAATGAGCAGTTCTTC.

V is TRBV7-9 and J is TRBJ2-1; 14 bases match TRBD2. From germline, CDR1 is SEHNR and CDR2 FQNEAQ (reference sequence). The CDR3 is 16 amino acids. J was trimmed by 8 bases and V by 5 bases; bases with no gene match: 8. CDR3 DNA: TGTGCCAGCAGCCTATCCGGGACTAGCGGGAGCCATGAGCAGTTCTTC. It specifies CASSLSGTSGSHEQFF.

V gene TRBV7-8 combines with J gene TRBJ2-7, with TRBD1 matching 9 bases. In germline, CDR1 is SGHVS, CDR2 FQNEAQ. CDR3 length equals 16 residues. After removal of 4 bases from V and 3 bases from J, the junction contained 10 bases not matched to a gene. DNA of the CDR3: TGTGCCAGCAGCTCAAAGGTGACAGGGGGACACTACGAGCAGTACTTC. Protein product: CASSSKVTGGHYEQYF. The variable domain in full, with the rest retrieved from reference TRBV7-8 and TRBJ2-7, is GAGVSQSPRYKVAKRGQDVALRCDPISGHVSLFWYQQALGQGPEFLTYFQNEAQLDKSGLPSDRFFAERPEGSVSTLKIQRTQQEDSAVYLCASSSKVTGGHYEQYFGPGTRLTVT.

The chain couples TRBV20-1 to TRBJ2-2; the D is unclear. V gave up 3 bases and J gave up 2 bases, with 10 bases separating them. Germline-derived CDR1 and CDR2 are DFQATT and SNEGSKA (reference sequence). The CDR3 has 14 amino acids. The CDR3 spells CSASRPGNTGELFF. CDR3 nucleotides: TGCAGTGCTAGTCGCCCGGGTAACACCGGGGAGCTGTTTTTT.

The chain couples TRBV11-2 to TRBJ2-7; TRBD1 matches 9 bases. This CDR3 is built from 18 residues. J lost 2 bases, V lost 2 bases, and 13 bases had no gene match. The germline CDR1 and CDR2 sequences are SGHAT and FQNNGV. CDR3 sequence: CASSLRSRSTGGTYEQYF. Written as DNA, the CDR3 is TGTGCCAGCAGCTTAAGGTCACGAAGTACAGGGGGCACCTACGAGCAGTACTTC.

This clone was seen a handful of times. CDR3 DNA sequence: TGTGCCAGCAGCCAAGATCTGGGGGGGCATGGTGAGCAGTTCTTC. Translating gives CASSQDLGGHGEQFF. This chain connects TRBV4-2 to TRBJ2-1, with a weak D call TRBD2 (7 bases). The germline gives CDR1 LGHNA, CDR2 YNFKEQ. The CDR3 loop spans 15 amino acids. V lost 0 bases and J lost 9, with 15 bases in between.

This clone has just one count. V is TRBV19 and J is TRBJ1-2; D ambiguous. V shed 5 bases and J shed 9 bases, with 10 bases lying between them. The CDR3 consists of 11 residues. Per the germline V gene, CDR1 is LNHDA and CDR2 is SQIVND (reference sequence). CDR3 sequence (DNA): TGTGCCAGTAGTGTCAGTTTCAGCTACACCTTC. Residues: CASSVSFSYTF.

This rearrangement joins TRBV3-1 (or the pseudogene TRBV3-2) to TRBJ2-5, with D perhaps TRBD2 (6 bases). CDR3 length: 13 amino acids. Trimming pared 4 bases from V and 4 bases from J, leaving 10 bases between. CDR1 and CDR2 from the germline V gene are LGHDT and YNNKEL (reference sequence). The CDR3 loop reads CASSPPGVETQYF. CDR3 bases: TGTGCCAGCAGCCCCCCGGGGGTAGAGACCCAGTACTTC.